The present T cell receptor beta chain was sequenced within a study of early T cells in non-severe SARS-CoV-2 infection (dated by TCRdb to the early 2020s). Regarding the research as a whole: Bulk RNA from unsorted whole blood was used for TCR sequencing, so alpha and beta chains could not be paired.

This was a case-control study nested in a cohort of healthcare workers in London, UK, who had nasopharyngeal swab PCR tests and blood samples taken every week. Healthcare workers were recruited between 23 and 31 March 2020, during the week of the UK lockdown, and were followed weekly for up to about 15 weeks. Libraries were made using 5' RACE. Sequencing relied on a NextSeq 500. In the TCR library protocol, unique molecular identifiers were attached to individual cDNA molecules to correct for PCR bias and sequencing error. Both TCR alpha and beta chains were sequenced, and tight co-correlation was observed between alpha and beta sequence abundances in each sample. The study's own analysis went as follows. Decombinator V4 was used to perform V gene, J gene and CDR3 annotation of TCR sequences. TCRs were defined as expanded if a significant change between any two time points was detected under a Poisson model with p below 0.0001. Abundances of TCRs were expressed as counts per million after normalisation to the total number of TCRs sequenced in each sample. TRAV1-2 paired with TRAJ12, TRAJ20 or TRAJ33 defined MAIT TCRs, while TRAV10 paired with TRAJ18 defined iNKT TCRs. VDJdb, accessed on 1 November 2021, was searched for TCRs annotated for CMV, EBV and SARS-CoV-2, and TCRs annotated for more than one antigen were excluded. TCRdb took the public reads, trimmed them with fastp at Q25, ran MiXCR for clone calling and kept in-frame beta chains. Rows merge per CDR3 protein into single entries with the most common DNA and genes. These V and J calls originate from TCRdb's pipeline instead of the authors' own analysis. The sample contains tens of thousands of distinct CDR3 sequences, about 13% of them found a single time. Of the sample, roughly 10% falls within the top ten clones.

Points the paper makes about the study in general: VDJdb matching was skewed toward anti-spike CD8 responses and likely underestimated virus-specific expansions, missing private and CD4 specificities.

This clonotype has just a few counts. The clone's antigen remains unknown. No much larger clone is present one base from it, and per-base qualities are unavailable. The CDR3 has 21 amino acids, counting the end cysteine and phenylalanine. The retained sequence is limited to the CDR3, 63 bases, with the frame set at the first base. Ends trimmed: V by 2 bases, J by 5 bases; bases unmatched to a gene: 24. Taken from the germline V gene, the CDR1 and CDR2 loops are SGHAT and FQNNGV. The sequence is built from TRBV11-2 and TRBJ2-5, and TRBD1 aligns with 9 junction nucleotides. Sequenced: whole blood. This sequence was found in an adult who was a healthcare worker with PCR-confirmed SARS-CoV-2 infection or an uninfected control (not recorded which). The CDR3 protein sequence reads: CASSLYRTGTGSPREWETQYF. The DNA sequence reads TGTGCCAGCAGCTTATACCGGACCGGGACAGGGAGCCCCCGGGAGTGGGAGACCCAGTACTTC. The entire variable domain, with the stretches around the CDR3 drawn from the reference TRBV11-2 and TRBJ2-5 proteins, is EAGVAQSPRYKIIEKRQSVAFWCNPISGHATLYWYQQILGQGPKLLIQFQNNGVVDDSQLPKDRFSAERLKGVDSTLKIQPAKLEDSAVYLCASSLYRTGTGSPREWETQYFGPGTRLLVL.